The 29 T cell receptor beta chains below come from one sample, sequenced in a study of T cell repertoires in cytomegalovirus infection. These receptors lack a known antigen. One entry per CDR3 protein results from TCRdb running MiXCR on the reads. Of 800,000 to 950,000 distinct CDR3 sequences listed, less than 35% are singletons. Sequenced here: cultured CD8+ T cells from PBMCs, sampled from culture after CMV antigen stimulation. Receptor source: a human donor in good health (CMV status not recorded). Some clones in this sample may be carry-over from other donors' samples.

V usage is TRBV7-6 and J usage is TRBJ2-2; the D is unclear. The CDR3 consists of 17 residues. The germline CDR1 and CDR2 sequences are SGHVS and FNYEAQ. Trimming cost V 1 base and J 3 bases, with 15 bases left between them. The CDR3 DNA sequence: TGTGCCAGCAGCTTAGGGGTCGGGTCCTATCACACCGGGGAGCTGTTTTTT. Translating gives CASSLGVGSYHTGELFF.

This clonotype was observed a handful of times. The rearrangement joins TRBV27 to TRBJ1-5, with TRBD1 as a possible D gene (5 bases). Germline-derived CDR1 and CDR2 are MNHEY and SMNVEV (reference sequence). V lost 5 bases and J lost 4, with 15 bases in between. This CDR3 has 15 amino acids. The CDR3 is CASSPRGRPNQPQHF. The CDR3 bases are TGTGCCAGCAGTCCCCGGGGCAGGCCAAATCAGCCCCAGCATTTT.

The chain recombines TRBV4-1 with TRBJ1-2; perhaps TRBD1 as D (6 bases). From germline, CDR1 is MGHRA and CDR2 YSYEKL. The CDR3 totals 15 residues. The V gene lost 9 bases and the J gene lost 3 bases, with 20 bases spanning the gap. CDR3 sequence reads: CASRNLQGYDYGYTF. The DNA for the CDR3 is TGCGCCAGTCGCAACCTACAGGGTTACGACTATGGCTACACCTTC.

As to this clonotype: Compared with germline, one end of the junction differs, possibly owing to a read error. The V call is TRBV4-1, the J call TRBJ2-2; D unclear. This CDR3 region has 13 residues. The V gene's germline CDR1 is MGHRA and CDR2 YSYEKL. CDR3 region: CASCQENTGELFF. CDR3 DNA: TGCGCCAGCTGCCAGGAGAACACCGGGGAGCTGTTTTTT.

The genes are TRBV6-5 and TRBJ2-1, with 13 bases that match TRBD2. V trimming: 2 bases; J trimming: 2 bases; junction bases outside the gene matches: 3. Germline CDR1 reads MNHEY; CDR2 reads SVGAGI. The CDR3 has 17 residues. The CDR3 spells CASSYLGLAGTYNEQFF. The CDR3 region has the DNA TGTGCCAGCAGTTACCTGGGACTAGCGGGGACCTACAATGAGCAGTTCTTC.

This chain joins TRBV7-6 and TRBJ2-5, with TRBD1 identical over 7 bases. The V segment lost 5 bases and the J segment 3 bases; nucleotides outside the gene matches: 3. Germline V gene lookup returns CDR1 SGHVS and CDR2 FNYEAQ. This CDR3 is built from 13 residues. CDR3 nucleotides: TGTGCCAGCAGCGACAGGGTCGAAGAGACCCAGTACTTC. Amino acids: CASSDRVEETQYF.

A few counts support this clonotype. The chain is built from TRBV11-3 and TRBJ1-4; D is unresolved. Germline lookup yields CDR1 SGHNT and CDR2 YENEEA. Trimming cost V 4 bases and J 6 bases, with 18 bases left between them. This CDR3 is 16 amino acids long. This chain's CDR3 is CASSYQSGRVDEKLFF. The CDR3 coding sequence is TGTGCCAGCAGCTATCAATCTGGCCGGGTAGATGAAAAACTGTTTTTT.

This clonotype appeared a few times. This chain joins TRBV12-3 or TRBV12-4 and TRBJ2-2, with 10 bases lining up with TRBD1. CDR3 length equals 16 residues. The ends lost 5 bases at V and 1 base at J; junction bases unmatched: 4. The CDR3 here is CASSNDRGQNTGELFF. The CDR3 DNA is TGTGCCAGCAGTAACGACAGGGGGCAGAACACCGGGGAGCTGTTTTTT.

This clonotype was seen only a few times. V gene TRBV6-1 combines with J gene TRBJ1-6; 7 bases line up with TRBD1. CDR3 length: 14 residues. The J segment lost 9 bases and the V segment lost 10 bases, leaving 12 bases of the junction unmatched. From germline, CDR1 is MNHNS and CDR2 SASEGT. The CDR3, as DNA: TGTGCCACCCATAGAGGGGGCGCCGGTTCACCCCTCCACTTT. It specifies CATHRGGAGSPLHF.

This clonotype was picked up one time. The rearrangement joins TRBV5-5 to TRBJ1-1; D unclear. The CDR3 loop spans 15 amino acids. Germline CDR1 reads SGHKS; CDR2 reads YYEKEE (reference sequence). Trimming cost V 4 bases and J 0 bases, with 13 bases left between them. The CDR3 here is CASSALWAVNTEAFF. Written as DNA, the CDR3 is TGTGCCAGCAGCGCCTTATGGGCTGTGAACACTGAAGCTTTCTTT.

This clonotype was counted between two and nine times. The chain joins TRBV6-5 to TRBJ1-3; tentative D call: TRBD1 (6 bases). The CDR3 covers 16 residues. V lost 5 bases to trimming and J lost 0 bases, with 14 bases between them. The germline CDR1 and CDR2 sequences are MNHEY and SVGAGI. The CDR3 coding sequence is TGTGCCAGCAGTGAACCCCCAGGGGCCTCTGGAAACACCATATATTTT. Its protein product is CASSEPPGASGNTIYF.

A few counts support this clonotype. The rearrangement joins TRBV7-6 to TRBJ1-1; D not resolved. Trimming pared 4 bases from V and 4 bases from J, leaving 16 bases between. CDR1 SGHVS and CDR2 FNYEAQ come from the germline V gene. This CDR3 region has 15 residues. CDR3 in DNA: TGTGCCAGCAGCTCGTGGAAGGGCCTGGGCACTGAAGCTTTCTTT. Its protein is CASSSWKGLGTEAFF.

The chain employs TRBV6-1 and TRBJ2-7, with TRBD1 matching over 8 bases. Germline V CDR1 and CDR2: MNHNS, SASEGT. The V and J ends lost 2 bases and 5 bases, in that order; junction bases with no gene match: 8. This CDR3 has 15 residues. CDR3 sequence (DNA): TGTGCCAGCAGTGAATGGCAGGGGGCGGACGACGAGCAGTACTTC. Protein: CASSEWQGADDEQYF.

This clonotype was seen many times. CDR3 sequence (DNA): TGTGCCAGCAGGCTAGTACCCGGACAGGGCGATCAGCCCCAGCATTTT. Translation gives CASRLVPGQGDQPQHF. The genes are TRBV7-8 and TRBJ1-5, with TRBD1 identical over 8 bases. Trimming at V came to 6 bases and at J to 5 bases, leaving 12 bases not matched to a gene. The length of the CDR3 is 16 residues. The germline V gene encodes CDR1 SGHVS and CDR2 FQNEAQ.

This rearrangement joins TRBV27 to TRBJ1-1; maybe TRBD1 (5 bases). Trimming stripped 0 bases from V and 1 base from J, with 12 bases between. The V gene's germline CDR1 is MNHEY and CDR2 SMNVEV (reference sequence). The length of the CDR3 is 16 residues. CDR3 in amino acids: CASSLSGTGWNTEAFF. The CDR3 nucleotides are TGTGCCAGCAGTTTATCAGGCACAGGATGGAACACTGAAGCTTTCTTT.

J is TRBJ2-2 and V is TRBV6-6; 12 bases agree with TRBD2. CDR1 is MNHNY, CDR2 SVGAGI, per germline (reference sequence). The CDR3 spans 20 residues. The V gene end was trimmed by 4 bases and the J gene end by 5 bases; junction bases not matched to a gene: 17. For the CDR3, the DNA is TGTGCCAGCAGTTTAACTGGTGCTAGCGGGGGGGCCGGGGAAACCGGGGAGCTGTTTTTT. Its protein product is CASSLTGASGGAGETGELFF.

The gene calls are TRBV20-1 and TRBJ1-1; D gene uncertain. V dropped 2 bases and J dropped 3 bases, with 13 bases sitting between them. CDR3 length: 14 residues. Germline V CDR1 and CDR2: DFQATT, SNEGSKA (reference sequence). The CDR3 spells CSARPRGDYTEAFF. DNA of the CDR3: TGCAGTGCTAGACCTCGCGGGGATTACACTGAAGCTTTCTTT.

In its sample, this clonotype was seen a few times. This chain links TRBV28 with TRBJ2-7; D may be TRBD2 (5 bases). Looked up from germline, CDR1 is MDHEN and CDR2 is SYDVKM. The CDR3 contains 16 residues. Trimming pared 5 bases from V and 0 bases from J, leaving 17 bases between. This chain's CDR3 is CASSPLNGEFSYEQYV. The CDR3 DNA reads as TGTGCCAGCAGTCCGTTGAACGGGGAGTTCTCCTACGAGCAGTACGTC.

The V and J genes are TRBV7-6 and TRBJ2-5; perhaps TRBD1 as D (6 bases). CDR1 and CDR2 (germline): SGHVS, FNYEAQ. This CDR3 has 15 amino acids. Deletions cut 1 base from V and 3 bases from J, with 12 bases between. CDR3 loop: CASSLVWTDKETQYF. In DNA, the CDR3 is TGTGCCAGCAGCTTAGTTTGGACAGACAAAGAGACCCAGTACTTC.

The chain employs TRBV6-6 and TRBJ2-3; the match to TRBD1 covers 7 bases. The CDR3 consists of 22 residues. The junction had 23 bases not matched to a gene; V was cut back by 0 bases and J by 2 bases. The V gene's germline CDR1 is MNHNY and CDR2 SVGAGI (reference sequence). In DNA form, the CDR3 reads TGTGCCAGCAGTTACTCGGCGGACGTGTCGAGTCGATTAGGGGGCCCCACAGATACGCAGTATTTT. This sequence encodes CASSYSADVSSRLGGPTDTQYF.

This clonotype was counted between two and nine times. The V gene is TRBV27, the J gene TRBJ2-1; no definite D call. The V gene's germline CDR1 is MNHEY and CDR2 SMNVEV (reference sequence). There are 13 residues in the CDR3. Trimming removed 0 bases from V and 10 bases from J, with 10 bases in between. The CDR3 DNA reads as TGTGCCAGCAGTTTATCTGGAATAAACGAGCAGTTCTTC. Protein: CASSLSGINEQFF.

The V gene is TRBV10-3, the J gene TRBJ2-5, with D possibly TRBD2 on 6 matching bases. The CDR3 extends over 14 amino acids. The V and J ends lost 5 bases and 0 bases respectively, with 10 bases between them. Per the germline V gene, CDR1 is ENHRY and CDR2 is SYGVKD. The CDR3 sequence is CAISRRDHQETQYF. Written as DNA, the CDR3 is TGTGCCATCAGTCGGAGGGACCACCAAGAGACCCAGTACTTC.

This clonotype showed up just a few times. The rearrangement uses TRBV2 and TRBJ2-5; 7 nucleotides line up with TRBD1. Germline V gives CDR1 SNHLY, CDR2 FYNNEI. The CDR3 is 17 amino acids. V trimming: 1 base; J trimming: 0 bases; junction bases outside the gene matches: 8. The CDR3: CASSEDGRGSYQETQYF. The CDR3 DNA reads TGTGCCAGCAGTGAAGACGGCAGGGGGTCCTACCAAGAGACCCAGTACTTC.

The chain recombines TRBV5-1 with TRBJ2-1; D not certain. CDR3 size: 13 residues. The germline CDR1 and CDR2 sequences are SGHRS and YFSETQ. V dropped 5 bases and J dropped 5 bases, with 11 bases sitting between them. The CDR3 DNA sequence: TGCGCCAGCAGGTCCCAATGGGACAATGAGCAGTTCTTC. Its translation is CASRSQWDNEQFF.

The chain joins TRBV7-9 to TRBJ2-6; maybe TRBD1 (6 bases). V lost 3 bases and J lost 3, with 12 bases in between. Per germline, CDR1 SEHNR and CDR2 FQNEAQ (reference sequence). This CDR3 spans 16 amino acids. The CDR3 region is CASSFNRVLGANVLTF. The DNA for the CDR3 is TGTGCCAGCAGCTTCAACAGGGTCCTTGGGGCCAACGTCCTGACTTTC.

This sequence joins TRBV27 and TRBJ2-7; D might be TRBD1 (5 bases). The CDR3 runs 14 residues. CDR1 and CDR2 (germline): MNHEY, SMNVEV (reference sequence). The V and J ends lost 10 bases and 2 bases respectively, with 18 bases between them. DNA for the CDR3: TGTGCCACCGCGACAGCTCAAAACCCCTACGAGCAGTACGTC. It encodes CATATAQNPYEQYV.

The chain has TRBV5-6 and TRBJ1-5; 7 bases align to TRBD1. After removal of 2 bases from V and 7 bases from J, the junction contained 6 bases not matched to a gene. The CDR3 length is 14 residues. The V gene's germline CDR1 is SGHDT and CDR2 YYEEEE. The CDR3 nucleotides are TGTGCCAGCAGCTTCGGAGGGGGCTGGCAGCCCCAGCATTTT. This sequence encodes CASSFGGGWQPQHF. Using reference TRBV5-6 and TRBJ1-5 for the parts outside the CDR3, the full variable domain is DAGVTQSPTHLIKTRGQQVTLRCSPKSGHDTVSWYQQALGQGPQFIFQYYEEEERQRGNFPDRFSGHQFPNYSSELNVNALLLGDSALYLCASSFGGGWQPQHFGDGTRLSIL.

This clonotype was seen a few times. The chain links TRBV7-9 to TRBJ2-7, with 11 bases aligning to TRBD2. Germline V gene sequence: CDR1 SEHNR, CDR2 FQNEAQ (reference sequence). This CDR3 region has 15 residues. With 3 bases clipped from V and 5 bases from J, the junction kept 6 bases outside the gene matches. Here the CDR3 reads CASSLKLAGVDEQYF. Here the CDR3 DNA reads TGTGCCAGCAGCTTGAAACTAGCGGGGGTCGACGAGCAGTACTTC. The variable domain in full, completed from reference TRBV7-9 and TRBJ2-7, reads DTGVSQNPRHKITKRGQNVTFRCDPISEHNRLYWYRQTLGQGPEFLTYFQNEAQLEKSRLLSDRFSAERPKGSFSTLEIQRTEQGDSAMYLCASSLKLAGVDEQYFGPGTRLTVT.

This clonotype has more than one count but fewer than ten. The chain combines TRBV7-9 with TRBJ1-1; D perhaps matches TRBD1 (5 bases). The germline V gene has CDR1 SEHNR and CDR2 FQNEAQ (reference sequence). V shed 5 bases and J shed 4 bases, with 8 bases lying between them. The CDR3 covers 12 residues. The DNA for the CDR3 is TGTGCCAGCAGCAAAGGGGTCACTGAAGCTTTCTTT. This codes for CASSKGVTEAFF.